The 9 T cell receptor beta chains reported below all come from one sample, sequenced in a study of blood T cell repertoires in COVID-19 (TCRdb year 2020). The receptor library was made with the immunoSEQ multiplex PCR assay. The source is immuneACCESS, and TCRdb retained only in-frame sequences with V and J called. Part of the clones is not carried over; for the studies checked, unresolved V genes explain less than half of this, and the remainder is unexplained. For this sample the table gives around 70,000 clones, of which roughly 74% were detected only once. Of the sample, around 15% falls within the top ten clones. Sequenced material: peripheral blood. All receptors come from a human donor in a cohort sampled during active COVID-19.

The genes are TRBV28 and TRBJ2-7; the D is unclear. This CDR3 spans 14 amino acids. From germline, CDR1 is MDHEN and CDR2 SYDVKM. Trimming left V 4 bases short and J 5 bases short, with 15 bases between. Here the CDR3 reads CASSSSDNDHEQYF. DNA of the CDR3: TGTGCCAGCAGTTCCTCCGACAATGATCACGAGCAGTACTTC.

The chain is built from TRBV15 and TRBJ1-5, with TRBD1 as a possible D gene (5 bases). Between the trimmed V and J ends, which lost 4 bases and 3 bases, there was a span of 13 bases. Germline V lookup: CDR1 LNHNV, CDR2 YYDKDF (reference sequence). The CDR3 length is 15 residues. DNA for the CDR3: TGTGCCACCAGCAAGCAGGGCGCCTACAATCAGCCCCAGCATTTT. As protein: CATSKQGAYNQPQHF.

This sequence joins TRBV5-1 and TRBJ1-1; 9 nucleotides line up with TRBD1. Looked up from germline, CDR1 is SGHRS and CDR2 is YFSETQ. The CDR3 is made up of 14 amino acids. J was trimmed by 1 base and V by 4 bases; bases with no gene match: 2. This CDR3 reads CASSRDRANTEAFF. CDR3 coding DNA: TGCGCCAGCAGCAGGGACAGGGCGAACACTGAAGCTTTCTTT.

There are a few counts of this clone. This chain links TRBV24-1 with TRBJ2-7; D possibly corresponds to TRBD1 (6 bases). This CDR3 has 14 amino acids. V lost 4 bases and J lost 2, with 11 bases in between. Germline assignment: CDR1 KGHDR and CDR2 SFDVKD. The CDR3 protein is CATSDRQDTYEQYF. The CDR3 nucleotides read TGTGCCACCAGTGACAGACAGGATACCTACGAGCAGTACTTC.

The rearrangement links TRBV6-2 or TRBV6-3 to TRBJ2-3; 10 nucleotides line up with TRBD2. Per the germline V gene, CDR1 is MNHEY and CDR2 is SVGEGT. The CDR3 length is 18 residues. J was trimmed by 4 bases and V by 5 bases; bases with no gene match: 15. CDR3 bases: TGTGCCAGCAGTGCCCTCATTCTAGCGGGGGTCTCCCCAGATACGCAGTATTTT. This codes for CASSALILAGVSPDTQYF.

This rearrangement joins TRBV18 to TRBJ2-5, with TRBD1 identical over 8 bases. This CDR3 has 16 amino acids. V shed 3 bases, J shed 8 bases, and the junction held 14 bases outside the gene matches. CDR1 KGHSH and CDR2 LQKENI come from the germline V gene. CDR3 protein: CASSPRSGTGGGTQYF. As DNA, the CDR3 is TGTGCCAGCTCACCCCGCTCCGGGACAGGAGGGGGAACCCAGTACTTC.

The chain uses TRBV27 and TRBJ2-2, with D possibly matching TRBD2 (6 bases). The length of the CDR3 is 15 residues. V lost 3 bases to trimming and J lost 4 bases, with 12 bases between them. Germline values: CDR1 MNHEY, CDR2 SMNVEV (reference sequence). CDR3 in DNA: TGTGCCAGCAGTTTGTGGGGGGTGGTCACCGGGGAGCTGTTTTTT. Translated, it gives CASSLWGVVTGELFF.

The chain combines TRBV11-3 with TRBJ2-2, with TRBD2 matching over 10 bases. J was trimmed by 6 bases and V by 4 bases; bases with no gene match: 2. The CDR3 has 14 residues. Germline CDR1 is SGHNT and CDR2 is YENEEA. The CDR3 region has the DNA TGTGCCAGCAGCTCGGGACTAGCGTCCGGGGAGCTGTTTTTT. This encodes CASSSGLASGELFF.

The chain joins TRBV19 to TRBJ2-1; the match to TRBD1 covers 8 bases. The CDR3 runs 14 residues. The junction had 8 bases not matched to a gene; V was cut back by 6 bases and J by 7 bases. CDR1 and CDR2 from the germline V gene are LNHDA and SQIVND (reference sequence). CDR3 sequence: CASSIQGAGNEQFF. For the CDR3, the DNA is TGTGCCAGTAGCATTCAGGGGGCAGGGAATGAGCAGTTCTTC.